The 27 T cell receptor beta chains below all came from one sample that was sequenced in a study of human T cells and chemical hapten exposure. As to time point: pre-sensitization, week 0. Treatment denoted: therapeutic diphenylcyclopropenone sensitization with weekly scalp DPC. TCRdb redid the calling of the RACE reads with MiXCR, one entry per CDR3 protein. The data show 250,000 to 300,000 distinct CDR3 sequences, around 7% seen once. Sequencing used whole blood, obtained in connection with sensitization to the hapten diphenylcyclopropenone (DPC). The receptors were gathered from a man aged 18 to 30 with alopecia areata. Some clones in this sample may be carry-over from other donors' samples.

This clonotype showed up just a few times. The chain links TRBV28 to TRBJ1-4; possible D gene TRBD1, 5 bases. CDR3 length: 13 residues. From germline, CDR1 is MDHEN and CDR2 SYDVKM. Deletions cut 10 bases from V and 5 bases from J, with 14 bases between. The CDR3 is CATGDGGNEKLFF. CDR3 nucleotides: TGTGCCACCGGGGACGGAGGAAATGAAAAACTGTTTTTT.

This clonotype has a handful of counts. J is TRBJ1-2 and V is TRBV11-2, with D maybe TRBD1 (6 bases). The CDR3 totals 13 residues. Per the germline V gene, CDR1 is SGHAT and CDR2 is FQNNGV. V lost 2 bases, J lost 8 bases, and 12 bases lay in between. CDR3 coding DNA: TGTGCCAGCAGCTTAACCGGGACATGGGGCTACACCTTC. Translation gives CASSLTGTWGYTF.

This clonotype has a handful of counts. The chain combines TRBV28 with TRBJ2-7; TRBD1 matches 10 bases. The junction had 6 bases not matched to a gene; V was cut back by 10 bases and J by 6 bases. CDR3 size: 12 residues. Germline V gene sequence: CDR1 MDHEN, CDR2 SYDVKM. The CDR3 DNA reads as TGTGCCATCCGGGACAGGGGAGGCGAGCAGTACTTC. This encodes CAIRDRGGEQYF.

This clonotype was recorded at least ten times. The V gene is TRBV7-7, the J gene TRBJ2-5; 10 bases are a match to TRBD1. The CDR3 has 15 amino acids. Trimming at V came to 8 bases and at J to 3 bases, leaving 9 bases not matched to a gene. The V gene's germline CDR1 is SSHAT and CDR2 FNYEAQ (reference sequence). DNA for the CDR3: TGTGCCAGCCCCGGGACAGGGGCCTCCAAAGAGACCCAGTACTTC. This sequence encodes CASPGTGASKETQYF. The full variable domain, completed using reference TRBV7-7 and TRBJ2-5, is GAGVSQSPRYKVTKRGQDVTLRCDPISSHATLYWYQQALGQGPEFLTYFNYEAQPDKSGLPSDRFSAERPEGSISTLTIQRTEQRDSAMYRCASPGTGASKETQYFGPGTRLLVL.

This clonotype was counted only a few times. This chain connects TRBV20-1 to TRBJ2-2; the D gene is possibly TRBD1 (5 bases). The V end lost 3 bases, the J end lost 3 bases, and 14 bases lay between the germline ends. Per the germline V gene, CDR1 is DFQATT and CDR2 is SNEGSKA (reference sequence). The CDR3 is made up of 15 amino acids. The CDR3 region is CSARSGRVDTGELFF. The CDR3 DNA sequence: TGCAGTGCTAGGTCGGGCAGGGTTGACACCGGGGAGCTGTTTTTT.

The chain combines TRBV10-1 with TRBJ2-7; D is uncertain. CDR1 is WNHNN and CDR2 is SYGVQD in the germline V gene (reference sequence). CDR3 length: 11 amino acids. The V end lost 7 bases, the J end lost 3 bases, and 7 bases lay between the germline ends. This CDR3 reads CASTDGYEQYF. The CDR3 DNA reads TGCGCCAGCACTGACGGCTACGAGCAGTACTTC.

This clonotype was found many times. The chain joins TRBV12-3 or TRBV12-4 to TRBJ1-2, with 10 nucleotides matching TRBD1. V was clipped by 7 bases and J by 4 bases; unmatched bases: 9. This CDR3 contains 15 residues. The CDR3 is CASTATGGDVYGYTF. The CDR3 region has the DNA TGTGCCAGCACTGCGACAGGGGGCGATGTCTATGGCTACACCTTC.

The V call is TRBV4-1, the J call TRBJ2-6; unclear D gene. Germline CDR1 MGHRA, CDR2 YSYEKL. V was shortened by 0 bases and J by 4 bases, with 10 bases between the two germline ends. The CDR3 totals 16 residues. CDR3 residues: CASSQDPPPGANVLTF. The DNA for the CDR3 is TGCGCCAGCAGCCAAGATCCACCGCCGGGGGCCAACGTCCTGACTTTC.

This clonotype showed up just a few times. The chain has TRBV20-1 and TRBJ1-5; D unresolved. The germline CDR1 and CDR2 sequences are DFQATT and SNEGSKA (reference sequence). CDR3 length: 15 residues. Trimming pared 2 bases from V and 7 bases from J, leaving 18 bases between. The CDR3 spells CSARFLYKGIQPQHF. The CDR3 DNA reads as TGCAGTGCTAGATTTCTATATAAAGGGATCCAGCCCCAGCATTTT.

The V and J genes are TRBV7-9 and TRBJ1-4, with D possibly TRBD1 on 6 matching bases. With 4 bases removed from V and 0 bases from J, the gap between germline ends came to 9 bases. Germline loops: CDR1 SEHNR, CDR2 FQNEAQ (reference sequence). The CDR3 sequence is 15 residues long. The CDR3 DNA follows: TGTGCCAGCAGCTACACAGGGCCAACTAATGAAAAACTGTTTTTT. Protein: CASSYTGPTNEKLFF.

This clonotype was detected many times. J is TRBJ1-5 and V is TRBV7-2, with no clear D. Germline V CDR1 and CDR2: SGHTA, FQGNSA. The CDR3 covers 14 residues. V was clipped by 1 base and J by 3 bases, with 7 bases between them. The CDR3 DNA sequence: TGTGCCAGCAGCTTAGAAGGCTACAATCAGCCCCAGCATTTT. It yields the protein CASSLEGYNQPQHF. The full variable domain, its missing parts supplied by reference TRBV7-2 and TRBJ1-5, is GAGVSQSPSNKVTEKGKDVELRCDPISGHTALYWYRQSLGQGLEFLIYFQGNSAPDKSGLPSDRFSAERTGGSVSTLTIQRTQQEDSAVYLCASSLEGYNQPQHFGDGTRLSIL.

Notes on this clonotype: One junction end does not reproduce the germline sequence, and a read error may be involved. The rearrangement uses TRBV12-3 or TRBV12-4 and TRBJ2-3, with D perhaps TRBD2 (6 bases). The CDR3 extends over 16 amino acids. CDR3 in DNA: TGTGCCAGCAGCCCTAGATTGGGGGAGGCTACAGATACGCAGTATTTC. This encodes CASSPRLGEATDTQYF.

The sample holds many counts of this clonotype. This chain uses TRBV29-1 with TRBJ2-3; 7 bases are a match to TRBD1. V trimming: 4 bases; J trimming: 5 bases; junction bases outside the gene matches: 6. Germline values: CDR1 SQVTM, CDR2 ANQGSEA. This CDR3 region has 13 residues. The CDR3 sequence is CSVGQGSGDTQYF. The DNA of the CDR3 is TGCAGCGTTGGACAGGGTTCGGGAGATACGCAGTATTTT.

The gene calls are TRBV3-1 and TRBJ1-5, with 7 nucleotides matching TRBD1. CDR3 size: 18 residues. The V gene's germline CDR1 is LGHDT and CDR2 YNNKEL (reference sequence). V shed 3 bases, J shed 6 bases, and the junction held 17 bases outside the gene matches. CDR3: CASSHRPLRTGIGQPQHF. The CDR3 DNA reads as TGTGCCAGCAGCCATCGACCTCTTAGGACAGGAATAGGTCAGCCCCAGCATTTT.

The CDR3: CASSFFGEIQETQYF. The DNA of the CDR3 is TGTGCCAGCAGTTTCTTCGGGGAAATCCAAGAGACCCAGTACTTC. The rearrangement links TRBV27 to TRBJ2-5; tentative D call: TRBD2 (5 bases). The CDR3 has 15 residues. V was cut by 3 bases and J by 1 base, with 12 bases left in between. From germline, CDR1 is MNHEY and CDR2 SMNVEV (reference sequence).

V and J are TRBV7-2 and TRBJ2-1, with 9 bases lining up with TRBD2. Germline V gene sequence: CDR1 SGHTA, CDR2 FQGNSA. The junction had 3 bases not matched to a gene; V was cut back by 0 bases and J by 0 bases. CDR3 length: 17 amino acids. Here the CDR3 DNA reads TGTGCCAGCAGCTTAGCGCTTAGCGGGAGCTCCTACAATGAGCAGTTCTTC. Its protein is CASSLALSGSSYNEQFF. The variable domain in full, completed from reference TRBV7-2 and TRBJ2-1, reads GAGVSQSPSNKVTEKGKDVELRCDPISGHTALYWYRQSLGQGLEFLIYFQGNSAPDKSGLPSDRFSAERTGGSVSTLTIQRTQQEDSAVYLCASSLALSGSSYNEQFFGPGTRLTVL.

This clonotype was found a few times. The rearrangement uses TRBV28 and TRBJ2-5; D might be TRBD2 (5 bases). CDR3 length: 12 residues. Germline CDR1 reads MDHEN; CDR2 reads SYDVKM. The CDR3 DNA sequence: TGTGCTTGTAGGCGGGCTCAAGAGACCCAGTACTTC. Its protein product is CACRRAQETQYF.

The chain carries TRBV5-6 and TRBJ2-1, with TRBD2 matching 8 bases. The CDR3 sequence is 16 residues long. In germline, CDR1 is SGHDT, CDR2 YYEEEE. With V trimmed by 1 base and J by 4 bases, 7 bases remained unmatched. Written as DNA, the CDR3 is TGTGCCAGCAGCTTGACGCGGGGGGCCGTATACAATGAGCAGTTCTTC. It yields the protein CASSLTRGAVYNEQFF. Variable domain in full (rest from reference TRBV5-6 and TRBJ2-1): DAGVTQSPTHLIKTRGQQVTLRCSPKSGHDTVSWYQQALGQGPQFIFQYYEEEERQRGNFPDRFSGHQFPNYSSELNVNALLLGDSALYLCASSLTRGAVYNEQFFGPGTRLTVL.

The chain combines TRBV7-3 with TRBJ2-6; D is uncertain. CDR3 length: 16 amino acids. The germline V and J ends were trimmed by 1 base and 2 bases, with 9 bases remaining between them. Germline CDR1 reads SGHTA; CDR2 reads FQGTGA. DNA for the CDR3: TGTGCCAGCAGCTTAATCGGGTTTCCTGGGGCCAACGTCCTGACTTTC. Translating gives CASSLIGFPGANVLTF.

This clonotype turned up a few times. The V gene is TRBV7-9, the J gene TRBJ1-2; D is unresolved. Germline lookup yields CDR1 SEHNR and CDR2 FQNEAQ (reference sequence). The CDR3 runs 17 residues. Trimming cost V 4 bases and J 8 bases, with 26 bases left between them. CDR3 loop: CASSSFSRHSMQMGYTF. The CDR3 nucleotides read TGTGCCAGCAGCTCATTTAGCCGACACTCAATGCAGATGGGCTACACCTTC.

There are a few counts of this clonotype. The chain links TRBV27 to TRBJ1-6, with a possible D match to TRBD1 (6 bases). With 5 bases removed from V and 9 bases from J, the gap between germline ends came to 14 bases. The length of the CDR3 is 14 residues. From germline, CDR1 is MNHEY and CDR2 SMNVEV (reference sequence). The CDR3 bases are TGTGCCAGCAGTATTACAGGGTACGCTTCACCCCTCCACTTT. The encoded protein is CASSITGYASPLHF.

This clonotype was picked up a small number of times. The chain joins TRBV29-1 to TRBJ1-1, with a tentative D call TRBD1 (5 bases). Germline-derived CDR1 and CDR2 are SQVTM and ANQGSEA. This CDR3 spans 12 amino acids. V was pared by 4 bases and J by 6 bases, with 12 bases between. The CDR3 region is CSVVGDLPEAFF. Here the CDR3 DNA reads TGCAGCGTTGTGGGGGATTTGCCTGAAGCTTTCTTT.

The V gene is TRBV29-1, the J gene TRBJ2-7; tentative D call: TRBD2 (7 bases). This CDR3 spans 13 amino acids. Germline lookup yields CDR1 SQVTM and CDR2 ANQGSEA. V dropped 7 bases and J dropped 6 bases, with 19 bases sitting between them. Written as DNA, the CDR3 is TGCAGCGCCGGAACAACGGGGGGCTCCGAGCAGTACGTC. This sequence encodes CSAGTTGGSEQYV.

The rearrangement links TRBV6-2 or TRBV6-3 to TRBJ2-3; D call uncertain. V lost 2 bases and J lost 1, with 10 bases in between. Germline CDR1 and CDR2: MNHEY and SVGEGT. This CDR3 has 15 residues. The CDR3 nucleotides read TGTGCCAGCAGTTACCTGCAGCCGGGCACAGATACGCAGTATTTT. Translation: CASSYLQPGTDTQYF.

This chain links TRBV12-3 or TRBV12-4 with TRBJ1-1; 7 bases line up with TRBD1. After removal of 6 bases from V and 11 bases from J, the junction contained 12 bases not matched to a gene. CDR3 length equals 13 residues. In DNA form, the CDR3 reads TGTGCCAGCAGCCCTGGGACAGCCCTAAGGGCTTTCTTT. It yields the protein CASSPGTALRAFF.

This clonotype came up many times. The CDR3 nucleotides are TGCAGTGCGCCCCAGGGGGTGAGCTATGGCTACACCTTC. This gives the protein CSAPQGVSYGYTF. The chain combines TRBV20-1 with TRBJ1-2, with TRBD1 matching 7 bases. CDR3 length equals 13 residues. Germline values: CDR1 DFQATT, CDR2 SNEGSKA (reference sequence). J gave up 4 bases and V 6 bases, and 8 bases lay outside the gene matches.

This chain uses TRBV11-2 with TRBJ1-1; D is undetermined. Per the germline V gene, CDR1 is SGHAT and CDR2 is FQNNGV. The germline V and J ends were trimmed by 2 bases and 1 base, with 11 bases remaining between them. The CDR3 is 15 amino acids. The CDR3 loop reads CASSLPGAPNTEAFF. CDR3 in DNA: TGTGCCAGCAGCTTACCTGGCGCCCCGAACACTGAAGCTTTCTTT. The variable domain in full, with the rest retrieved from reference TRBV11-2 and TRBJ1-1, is EAGVAQSPRYKIIEKRQSVAFWCNPISGHATLYWYQQILGQGPKLLIQFQNNGVVDDSQLPKDRFSAERLKGVDSTLKIQPAKLEDSAVYLCASSLPGAPNTEAFFGQGTRLTVV.